Here is one T cell receptor (beta chain) with its context. Its antigen is still unknown. Before the COVID-19 pandemic, during about 2010-2018, CD4+ T cells were taken from unexposed donors. CD4+ T cells were isolated from the cells after less than 13 days of culture. The CDR3 consists of 13 residues. CDR1 and CDR2 (germline): LGHDT, YNNKEL (reference sequence). Trimming took 6 bases from V and 6 from J, leaving 13 bases between them. The data were taken from a study of CD4 T cells in relation to SARS-CoV-2 and coronaviruses. The assay was immunoSEQ multiplex PCR, and TCRdb's table has in-frame clones only and misses some. The sample lists about 21,000 clones; about three quarters were seen once.

Material for sequencing was CD4+ T cells from PBMCs, cultured in vitro. The rearrangement joins TRBV3-1 (or the pseudogene TRBV3-2) to TRBJ2-3; the D gene could be TRBD1 or TRBD2 (6 bases each). This clonotype originated in a human donor in good health. CDR3 DNA: TGTGCCAGCAGTATTAGGGGGGACGATACGCAGTATTTT. It codes for CASSIRGDDTQYF.